One sample yielded the 30 T cell receptor beta chains listed below, sequenced in a study of shared clonotypes between healthy human individuals. Sequencing was performed with immunoSEQ multiplex PCR; in TCRdb, only in-frame clones are kept and a portion is missing. The table records millions of clones, roughly 95% of them present only once. Sequencing was performed on naive CD4+ T cells sorted from blood. Described subset: CD45RA+ positively selected. The receptors were gathered from a man between 18 and 35 years old in good health.

About this clone itself: The same CDR3 also results from other DNA sequences found in this sample. The V and J genes are TRBV6-5 and TRBJ1-2, with D unresolved. The CDR3 loop spans 13 amino acids. V lost 3 bases and J lost 2, with 7 bases in between. The V gene's germline CDR1 is MNHEY and CDR2 SVGAGI. Here the CDR3 reads CASSYDGNYGYTF. In nucleotides, the CDR3 is TGTGCCAGCAGTTATGACGGAAACTATGGCTACACCTTC.

Turning to this clone: The junction does not match germline at one end; this may be a read error. The chain couples TRBV4-2 to TRBJ2-1; D remains unclear. The CDR3 runs to 23 residues. CDR1 is LGHNA, CDR2 YNFKEQ, per germline. The CDR3 DNA follows: TGTGCCAGCAGTCAAGCGAGTCCGGAGAACGGCCCTAACTTTCGGGCCCATCAATATGAGCAGTTCTTC. It is translated as CASSQASPENGPNFRAHQYEQFF.

The V and J genes are TRBV6-5 and TRBJ1-4, with 10 bases identical to TRBD1. The V segment lost 5 bases and the J segment 8 bases; nucleotides outside the gene matches: 8. Germline values: CDR1 MNHEY, CDR2 SVGAGI. This CDR3 spans 15 amino acids. CDR3 DNA sequence: TGTGCCAGCAGTCCCCCGGGACAGGGGTACGAAAAACTGTTTTTT. Translating gives CASSPPGQGYEKLFF.

The rearrangement links TRBV7-2 to TRBJ2-3; D not certain. V gave up 0 bases and J gave up 10 bases, with 14 bases separating them. This CDR3 is built from 14 residues. In germline, CDR1 is SGHTA, CDR2 FQGNSA. The CDR3: CASSLAVANGAQYF. Written as DNA, the CDR3 is TGTGCCAGCAGCTTAGCGGTGGCTAACGGTGCGCAGTATTTT.

V is TRBV18 and J is TRBJ2-1; 11 nucleotides align to TRBD2. Germline lookup yields CDR1 KGHSH and CDR2 LQKENI. Trimming cost V 3 bases and J 6 bases; bases outside gene matches: 7. The CDR3 runs to 16 residues. CDR3: CASSPILAGGRNEQFF. The CDR3, as DNA: TGTGCCAGCTCACCGATTCTAGCGGGGGGTCGCAATGAGCAGTTCTTC.

The rearrangement joins TRBV15 to TRBJ2-1; 15 nucleotides align to TRBD2. CDR1 LNHNV and CDR2 YYDKDF come from the germline V gene (reference sequence). The CDR3 is 16 residues long. Germline trimming cut 3 bases from V and 6 bases from J; bases unmatched to any gene: 3. DNA of the CDR3: TGTGCCACCAGCAGGGGACTAGCGGGAGGATCCAATGAGCAGTTCTTC. Amino acids: CATSRGLAGGSNEQFF.

This rearrangement joins TRBV5-1 to TRBJ2-2; D is possibly TRBD2 (6 bases). Germline lookup yields CDR1 SGHRS and CDR2 YFSETQ. The V end lost 2 bases, the J end lost 4 bases, and 9 bases lay between the germline ends. This CDR3 contains 14 residues. CDR3 loop: CASSLLAVTGELFF. For the CDR3, the DNA is TGCGCCAGCAGCTTACTAGCTGTCACCGGGGAGCTGTTTTTT.

CDR3 sequence (DNA): TGTGCCAGCGCGGACCGGGACAAGCGATCTTATGGCTACACCTTC. Translated, it gives CASADRDKRSYGYTF. The V and J genes are TRBV27 and TRBJ1-2; maybe TRBD1 (6 bases). The CDR3 spans 15 residues. Germline V gene sequence: CDR1 MNHEY, CDR2 SMNVEV (reference sequence). The V and J ends lost 8 bases and 5 bases respectively, with 21 bases between them.

As DNA, the CDR3 is TGCGCCAGCAGCTTGGACCCCTCGGGCCTCACGTGGCAGTACTTC. Translated, it gives CASSLDPSGLTWQYF. The rearrangement joins TRBV5-1 to TRBJ2-7; D gene uncertain. The germline V gene encodes CDR1 SGHRS and CDR2 YFSETQ. The V end lost 0 bases, the J end lost 9 bases, and 19 bases lay between the germline ends. The CDR3 extends over 15 amino acids.

The chain employs TRBV6-4 and TRBJ2-3; TRBD2 agrees at 10 bases. The CDR3 spans 16 residues. The germline V gene encodes CDR1 MRHNA and CDR2 SNTAGT. Trimming took 3 bases from V and 0 from J; bases not matched to a gene: 3. The CDR3 loop is CASSELAGFSTDTQYF. In nucleotides, the CDR3 is TGTGCCAGCAGTGAACTAGCGGGATTTAGCACAGATACGCAGTATTTT.

V usage is TRBV7-6 and J usage is TRBJ1-4; D gene unclear. Between the trimmed V and J ends, which lost 5 bases and 4 bases, there was a span of 14 bases. This CDR3 contains 15 residues. Germline assignment: CDR1 SGHVS and CDR2 FNYEAQ. The CDR3 DNA reads TGTGCCAGCAGCCCTATGGAAGTCGGTAATGAAAAACTGTTTTTT. This translates into CASSPMEVGNEKLFF.

The chain has TRBV7-9 and TRBJ1-6; possibly TRBD1 for D (5 bases). The germline V and J ends were trimmed by 5 bases and 9 bases, with 20 bases remaining between them. The CDR3 totals 16 residues. CDR1 is SEHNR, CDR2 FQNEAQ, per germline (reference sequence). The CDR3 sequence: CASSPGKPLLGSPLHF. The CDR3 bases are TGTGCCAGCAGCCCAGGGAAACCTTTACTAGGTTCACCCCTCCACTTT.

This chain uses TRBV4-1 with TRBJ1-1; tentatively, D is TRBD1 (5 bases). V was shortened by 4 bases and J by 0 bases, with 15 bases between the two germline ends. The CDR3 is 16 residues long. Germline CDR1 is MGHRA and CDR2 is YSYEKL. Here the CDR3 DNA reads TGCGCCAGCAGCCGAGAAGGTTCAGGGCTGAACACTGAAGCTTTCTTT. Residues: CASSREGSGLNTEAFF.

The chain joins TRBV2 to TRBJ1-2; TRBD1 is a possible D gene (6 bases). Trimming cost V 5 bases and J 4 bases, with 14 bases left between them. The CDR3 loop spans 14 amino acids. Per the germline V gene, CDR1 is SNHLY and CDR2 is FYNNEI. DNA of the CDR3: TGTGCCAGCAGTACACAGGGAGGCGGCTATGGCTACACCTTC. The encoded protein is CASSTQGGGYGYTF.

This chain connects TRBV4-2 to TRBJ1-4; 7 bases agree with TRBD1. The V segment lost 8 bases and the J segment 0 bases; nucleotides outside the gene matches: 6. Germline V gene data show CDR1 as LGHNA and CDR2 as YNFKEQ. This CDR3 is 15 amino acids long. This chain's CDR3 is CASSGQEATNEKLFF. CDR3 nucleotide sequence: TGTGCCAGCTCAGGACAGGAAGCAACTAATGAAAAACTGTTTTTT.

The chain couples TRBV2 to TRBJ2-3; unclear D gene. The CDR3 runs to 13 residues. Trimming pared 2 bases from V and 9 bases from J, leaving 12 bases between. Looked up from germline, CDR1 is SNHLY and CDR2 is FYNNEI. Here the CDR3 DNA reads TGTGCCAGCAGTGAAACGGTCGCCGGGACGCAGTATTTT. This codes for CASSETVAGTQYF.

In nucleotides, the CDR3 is TGTGCTAGTGAGTCTAGCTCGGGGACCCAGTACTTC. It codes for CASESSSGTQYF. This sequence joins TRBV12-5 and TRBJ2-5; the D gene is possibly TRBD2 (5 bases). The CDR3 covers 12 residues. Trimming pared 7 bases from V and 7 bases from J, leaving 13 bases between. Germline-derived CDR1 and CDR2 are LGHNT and FRNRAP.

This chain links TRBV18 with TRBJ1-4, with 7 bases matching TRBD1. The CDR3 has 15 residues. Germline V lookup: CDR1 KGHSH, CDR2 LQKENI. V trimming: 3 bases; J trimming: 3 bases; junction bases outside the gene matches: 4. CDR3 in amino acids: CASSPRQGANEKLFF. CDR3 DNA sequence: TGTGCCAGCTCACCCCGACAGGGAGCTAATGAAAAACTGTTTTTT.

CDR3 amino acids: CASSRGAADTQYF. The CDR3 region has the DNA TGTGCCAGCAGCCGGGGGGCAGCAGATACGCAGTATTTT. This chain links TRBV14 with TRBJ2-3; TRBD1 or TRBD2 may be the D gene (6 bases each). CDR1 and CDR2 (germline): SGHDN, FVKESK. V lost 4 bases to trimming and J lost 4 bases, with 9 bases between them. The CDR3 sequence is 13 residues long.

The V call is TRBV5-1, the J call TRBJ1-6; D might be TRBD1 (6 bases). The germline gives CDR1 SGHRS, CDR2 YFSETQ. Trimming left V 4 bases short and J 10 bases short, with 18 bases between. The length of the CDR3 is 15 residues. In DNA form, the CDR3 reads TGCGCCAGCAGCGTGGACAGTTTTCCTTCGTCACCCCTCCACTTT. It codes for CASSVDSFPSSPLHF.

The V call is TRBV5-4, the J call TRBJ2-3; 13 bases agree with TRBD2. The CDR3 runs 19 residues. V dropped 3 bases and J dropped 0; count of bases not matched to a gene: 10. CDR1 is SGHNT, CDR2 YYREEE, per germline (reference sequence). CDR3: CASSYGLAGATSSTDTQYF. CDR3 DNA sequence: TGTGCCAGCAGCTACGGACTAGCGGGGGCAACCTCTAGCACAGATACGCAGTATTTT.

The chain is built from TRBV19 and TRBJ1-1; D is perhaps TRBD1 (5 bases). Germline CDR1 LNHDA, CDR2 SQIVND (reference sequence). V lost 7 bases and J 1 base, leaving 10 bases between the germline ends. The CDR3 loop spans 13 amino acids. The CDR3 nucleotides read TGTGCCAGTACAGGGACGGGGAACACTGAAGCTTTCTTT. It is translated as CASTGTGNTEAFF.

To note about this clone: The sample carries other DNA sequences with the same CDR3. The chain is built from TRBV30 and TRBJ2-7, with TRBD1 matching 9 bases. Germline values: CDR1 GTSNPN, CDR2 SVGIG (reference sequence). Unmatched junction bases numbered 2, after V lost 5 bases and J lost 3 bases. The CDR3 has 12 amino acids. Here the CDR3 reads CAWGTGSYEQYF. The CDR3 DNA reads as TGTGCCTGGGGGACAGGGAGCTACGAGCAGTACTTC.

The genes are TRBV25-1 and TRBJ2-5; D might be TRBD2 (5 bases). Per the germline V gene, CDR1 is MGHDK and CDR2 is SYGVNS. Trimming took off 4 bases at V and 1 base at J, with 10 bases between the two ends. The CDR3 contains 14 residues. CDR3 region: CASSASLAQETQYF. CDR3 nucleotide sequence: TGTGCCAGCAGTGCGAGCCTAGCCCAAGAGACCCAGTACTTC. The full variable domain, rest sourced from reference TRBV25-1 and TRBJ2-5, is EADIYQTPRYLVIGTGKKITLECSQTMGHDKMYWYQQDPGMELHLIHYSYGVNSTEKGDLSSESTVSRIRTEHFPLTLESARPSHTSQYLCASSASLAQETQYFGPGTRLLVL.

V usage is TRBV28 and J usage is TRBJ1-4; D remains ambiguous. The germline V gene encodes CDR1 MDHEN and CDR2 SYDVKM. Trimming removed 3 bases at V and 7 bases at J, with 12 bases between. The CDR3 is 14 residues long. As DNA, the CDR3 is TGTGCCAGCAGTTTGAGGTGGGAGGGTGAAAAACTGTTTTTT. Encoded protein: CASSLRWEGEKLFF.

V is TRBV25-1 and J is TRBJ2-2; TRBD1 aligns across 8 bases. Germline trimming cut 1 base from V and 1 base from J; bases unmatched to any gene: 2. Germline-derived CDR1 and CDR2 are MGHDK and SYGVNS. The CDR3 has 16 residues. CDR3 DNA sequence: TGTGCCAGCAGTGAATTTGACAGGGGGAACACCGGGGAGCTGTTTTTT. Translated, it gives CASSEFDRGNTGELFF.

The chain is built from TRBV7-6 and TRBJ2-1; D perhaps matches TRBD2 (6 bases). V was shortened by 1 base and J by 2 bases, with 15 bases between the two germline ends. Germline lookup yields CDR1 SGHVS and CDR2 FNYEAQ. The CDR3 length is 17 residues. The CDR3 DNA sequence: TGTGCCAGCAGCTTAGGTTGGCGGGACGAAACCTACAATGAGCAGTTCTTC. It encodes CASSLGWRDETYNEQFF.

This clone occurred once. The chain carries TRBV2 and TRBJ2-7; a weak D match, TRBD2 (6 bases). The germline V gene has CDR1 SNHLY and CDR2 FYNNEI. The V end lost 3 bases, the J end lost 5 bases, and 11 bases lay between the germline ends. The CDR3 runs 13 residues. CDR3 nucleotide sequence: TGTGCCAGCAGTGACTGGGACTTCCACGAGCAGTACTTC. Translation gives CASSDWDFHEQYF.

The chain carries TRBV30 and TRBJ1-2; perhaps TRBD1 as D (5 bases). CDR3 length: 17 residues. Germline CDR1 and CDR2: GTSNPN and SVGIG (reference sequence). Trimming stripped 0 bases from V and 6 bases from J, with 23 bases between. The DNA for the CDR3 is TGTGCCTGGAGTGTACCGTACAGGCTTGGAGCTAGGCATGGCTACACCTTC. Its translation: CAWSVPYRLGARHGYTF.

The chain has TRBV4-1 and TRBJ1-1, with unresolved D. Germline values: CDR1 MGHRA, CDR2 YSYEKL. This CDR3 comprises 15 residues. The V and J ends lost 1 base and 1 base respectively, with 10 bases between them. The CDR3 DNA sequence: TGCGCCAGCAGCCAAGGGTCCGACGGGAACACTGAAGCTTTCTTT. As protein: CASSQGSDGNTEAFF.